The entry below gives a single T cell receptor beta chain sequence along with its context. Deletions cut 5 bases from V and 7 bases from J, with 16 bases between. CDR3 length: 13 residues. Germline assignment: CDR1 SGHRS and CDR2 YFSETQ. These data come from a study of blood T cell repertoires in COVID-19. Background on the study: Acute-phase and convalescent COVID-19 samples originated in the United States, Italy and Spain. In each case, the material was cDNA or gDNA derived from T cells, B-cell-depleted T cells, or PBMCs.

Original handling: The authors estimated nucleated cell counts from reference gene primer amplification. Profiling relied on immunoSEQ multiplex PCR, and the TCRdb table lists in-frame clones only, not all of them. That table is the source of V, J and clone size, and D and trimming were worked out from the DNA. Here the sample spans about 80,000 clones, about 84% being singletons. The clonotype was recovered from a human donor in a cohort sampled during active COVID-19. This chain connects TRBV5-1 to TRBJ2-7; TRBD2 might be the D (5 bases). Sequencing was done on a sample of peripheral blood. In DNA, the CDR3 is TGCGCCAGCAGAATAGGTTCTACGGGGGAGCAGTACTTC. This sequence encodes CASRIGSTGEQYF. The whole variable domain, filled in from reference TRBV5-1 and TRBJ2-7, reads KAGVTQTPRYLIKTRGQQVTLSCSPISGHRSVSWYQQTPGQGLQFLFEYFSETQRNKGNFPGRFSGRQFSNSRSEMNVSTLELGDSALYLCASRIGSTGEQYFGPGTRLTVT.